This TCR beta chain is drawn from a study of molecular identifiers for immune sequencing clone quantification. Whole-study context: In replicates, RNA from roughly 20,000 or 100,000 naive CD8 cells was split five ways, four sequenced. Findings of the study overall: Clones above 20 RNA copies contained over 98% of effector molecules and under 1% of naive molecules.

This clonotype was seen a handful of times. No antigen is known for it. TCRdb independently ran MiXCR on the PCR reads; one entry per CDR3 protein. Of roughly 320,000 distinct CDR3 sequences in the sample, over 20% were seen once. The trim removed 0 bases at V and 4 bases at J, leaving 13 bases unmatched. This CDR3 has 18 residues. Germline loops: CDR1 MNHEY, CDR2 SMNVEV (reference sequence). The V and J genes are TRBV27 and TRBJ1-2; 8 nucleotides align to TRBD1. The source material was naive CD8+ T cells from blood, with Jurkat cell RNA spiked in. The subset here: FACS-sorted CD8+CD4-CCR7+CD45RA+ naive T cells. The TCR comes from a human donor in good health. Some libraries in this study had Jurkat cell RNA spiked in. CDR3 sequence reads: CASSLSQFLGQGGYGYTF. DNA for the CDR3: TGTGCCAGCAGTTTATCGCAGTTTTTAGGACAGGGAGGCTATGGCTACACCTTC.